This T cell receptor beta chain appears in the sequencing data of a study of human T cells and chemical hapten exposure. Unique molecular identifiers were attached to individual cDNA molecules within the library. Each CDR3 protein gets one entry after TCRdb re-called the RACE reads with MiXCR. The repertoire holds a few hundred thousand distinct CDR3 sequences, with about 6.9% as singletons. The CDR3 runs 13 residues. Trimming cost V 4 bases and J 7 bases; bases outside gene matches: 9. In germline, CDR1 is DFQATT, CDR2 SNEGSKA (reference sequence). This clonotype has a handful of counts. Time point given: patch test 2, 6 weeks after DPC sensitization. As to treatment: therapeutic diphenylcyclopropenone sensitization with weekly scalp DPC.

This receptor was identified in a woman between 18 and 30 years old with alopecia areata. Some clones in this sample may be carry-over from other donors' samples. V gene TRBV20-1 combines with J gene TRBJ1-1, with 7 bases that match TRBD1. The sequencing used whole blood, collected in connection with sensitization to the hapten diphenylcyclopropenone (DPC). Here the CDR3 reads CSAIQGGFSEAFF. CDR3 DNA sequence: TGCAGTGCTATCCAGGGGGGGTTCAGTGAAGCTTTCTTT.